The 19 T cell receptor beta chains reported below all come from one sample, sequenced in a study of CDR3 diversity in severe acne. TCRdb analysed the PCR reads with MiXCR anew, one entry per CDR3 protein. Of roughly 81,000 distinct CDR3 sequences listed, 45% to 50% are singletons. Sequences were obtained from blood. These receptors all come from a male donor in good health, serving as a control.

This clonotype has ten or more counts. This chain links TRBV6-5 with TRBJ2-3; tentatively, D is TRBD1 (6 bases). CDR3 size: 15 residues. V lost 2 bases to trimming and J lost 1 base, with 10 bases between them. CDR1 is MNHEY, CDR2 SVGAGI, per germline. The CDR3 nucleotides read TGTGCCAGCAGTTACCTTCGACAGGGCACAGATACGCAGTATTTT. Protein: CASSYLRQGTDTQYF.

The chain links TRBV19 to TRBJ2-7; D not resolved. CDR3 length equals 16 residues. The germline V and J ends were trimmed by 0 bases and 0 bases, with 12 bases remaining between them. The germline CDR1 and CDR2 sequences are LNHDA and SQIVND (reference sequence). CDR3 sequence: CASSIDQASGSYEQYF. The CDR3 nucleotides are TGTGCCAGTAGTATAGATCAGGCATCGGGCTCCTACGAGCAGTACTTC.

The gene calls are TRBV5-5 and TRBJ2-5; 9 positions agree with TRBD2. The CDR3 has 14 residues. The germline V gene encodes CDR1 SGHKS and CDR2 YYEKEE (reference sequence). J lost 5 bases, V lost 4 bases, and 6 bases had no gene match. The CDR3 sequence: CASSPPSGTETQYF. CDR3 nucleotides: TGTGCCAGCAGCCCACCTAGCGGGACCGAGACCCAGTACTTC.

This chain joins TRBV7-2 and TRBJ2-3; 7 bases map to TRBD1. The end of the DNA aligns better with TRBJ2-5, so the J call may be wrong. The CDR3 is 14 residues long. Germline loops: CDR1 SGHTA, CDR2 FQGNSA. The CDR3 bases are TGTGCCAGCAGCGTAACCAGGGGACAGGAGACCCAGTACTTC. It specifies CASSVTRGQETQYF.

This clonotype is a singleton in its sample. The chain is built from TRBV15 and TRBJ2-5; TRBD2 matches at 8 bases. CDR1 and CDR2 (germline): LNHNV, YYDKDF (reference sequence). The CDR3 contains 19 residues. Trimming took 1 base from V and 7 from J; bases not matched to a gene: 20. The CDR3 DNA reads TGTGCCACCAGCAGAGGTTGGCCGGTTGGTACTAGCGGTAAAGGGACCCAGTACTTC. Its protein product is CATSRGWPVGTSGKGTQYF. Together with reference TRBV15 and TRBJ2-5, the CDR3 gives the full variable domain: DAMVIQNPRYQVTQFGKPVTLSCSQTLNHNVMYWYQQKSSQAPKLLFHYYDKDFNNEADTPDNFQSRRPNTSFCFLDIRSPGLGDTAMYLCATSRGWPVGTSGKGTQYFGPGTRLLVL.

This clonotype turned up a few times. This may arise from a read error, as a much more abundant clone is one base away. CDR3 in amino acids: CSARDYQGLVGTQYF. The DNA for the CDR3 is TGCAGTGCTAGAGACTACCAGGGCTTGGTTGGGACCCAGTACTTC. V and J are TRBV20-1 and TRBJ2-5, with D maybe TRBD1 (5 bases). Germline values: CDR1 DFQATT, CDR2 SNEGSKA (reference sequence). Trimming left V 0 bases short and J 7 bases short, with 18 bases between. The CDR3 has 15 residues.

A note on this clonotype: A read error may be the cause here, since a much bigger clone is one base away. The chain couples TRBV11-2 to TRBJ1-1; D is unresolved. V lost 2 bases to trimming and J lost 4 bases, with 8 bases between them. The germline V gene encodes CDR1 SGHAT and CDR2 FQNNGV. The CDR3 spans 13 residues. The CDR3 region has the DNA TGTGCCAGCAGCTTATATTTGAGCACTGAAGCTTTCTTT. Its translation: CASSLYLSTEAFF.

This clonotype was found a few times. The chain links TRBV12-3 or TRBV12-4 to TRBJ1-1, with D uncertain. The CDR3 has 13 amino acids. V shed 5 bases and J shed 6 bases, with 13 bases lying between them. The CDR3 DNA sequence: TGTGCCAGCAGTCTACAGTACAGTGCTGAAGCTTTCTTT. As protein: CASSLQYSAEAFF.

This rearrangement joins TRBV24-1 to TRBJ2-2; unclear D gene. V shed 1 base and J shed 4 bases, with 9 bases lying between them. This CDR3 has 15 residues. CDR1 and CDR2 (germline): KGHDR, SFDVKD. The CDR3 sequence is CATSDFRTPTGELFF. The CDR3 DNA sequence: TGTGCCACCAGTGATTTCAGGACCCCCACCGGGGAGCTGTTTTTT.

The rearrangement joins TRBV29-1 to TRBJ1-1; D is undetermined. V lost 5 bases to trimming and J lost 3 bases, with 13 bases between them. The germline V gene has CDR1 SQVTM and CDR2 ANQGSEA. The CDR3 is 13 residues long. The CDR3 coding sequence is TGCAGCGTTATACAGCGGCGTGACACTGAAGCTTTCTTT. As protein: CSVIQRRDTEAFF.

The V call is TRBV7-3, the J call TRBJ2-6; unclear D gene. V was trimmed by 3 bases and J by 0 bases, leaving 3 bases between them. Germline CDR1 and CDR2: SGHTA and FQGTGA. The CDR3 is 14 amino acids. Written as DNA, the CDR3 is TGTGCCAGCAGCTTGAACTCTGGGGCCAACGTCCTGACTTTC. Its translation: CASSLNSGANVLTF. The full variable domain, with the rest looked up from reference TRBV7-3 and TRBJ2-6, is GAGVSQTPSNKVTEKGKYVELRCDPISGHTALYWYRQSLGQGPEFLIYFQGTGAADDSGLPNDRFFAVRPEGSVSTLKIQRTERGDSAVYLCASSLNSGANVLTFGAGSRLTVL.

This clonotype was observed a handful of times. The V and J genes are TRBV20-1 and TRBJ2-3, with TRBD2 identical over 13 bases. CDR1 is DFQATT and CDR2 is SNEGSKA in the germline V gene (reference sequence). This CDR3 contains 15 residues. V was pared by 2 bases and J by 4 bases, with 3 bases of the junction left unmatched. The CDR3 DNA reads TGCAGTGCTAGAAGACTAGCGGGGGGAGCAGATACGCAGTATTTT. Protein product: CSARRLAGGADTQYF.

This clonotype was observed a single time. One end of the junction fails to match germline, which may point to a read error. The V call is TRBV7-7, the J call TRBJ2-7, with 7 bases fitting TRBD2. Near its end, the DNA agrees better with TRBJ2-1, so the J call may be wrong. The CDR3 totals 13 residues. Germline CDR1 is SSHAT and CDR2 is FNYEAQ (reference sequence). CDR3 coding DNA: TGTGCTAGCAGCTTAGCGGGCCCGGATGAGCAGTTCTTC. Its protein is CASSLAGPDEQFF.

This rearrangement joins TRBV5-6 to TRBJ2-7; 8 bases align to TRBD2. This CDR3 is 15 amino acids long. Germline lookup yields CDR1 SGHDT and CDR2 YYEEEE. With V trimmed by 4 bases and J by 6 bases, 12 bases remained unmatched. The CDR3: CASSPGGGGNLEQYF. In DNA form, the CDR3 reads TGTGCCAGCAGCCCGGGGGGGGGCGGGAATCTCGAGCAGTACTTC.

As for this clonotype: This may come from a read error, since a much larger clone is one base off. The chain uses TRBV29-1 and TRBJ1-2; a weak D match, TRBD1 (5 bases). The CDR3 spans 11 residues. Germline loops: CDR1 SQVTM, CDR2 ANQGSEA. The CDR3 DNA reads TGCGGCGTGCCCCAGGGTAAAGGCTACACCTTC. This sequence encodes CGVPQGKGYTF.

V usage is TRBV4-1 and J usage is TRBJ2-3, with 7 bases fitting TRBD2. Germline V gene sequence: CDR1 MGHRA, CDR2 YSYEKL. Losses at the gene ends were 3 bases for V and 0 bases for J; bases not matched to a gene: 6. The CDR3 loop spans 16 amino acids. The CDR3 DNA reads as TGCGCCAGCAGCCAGTTAGGGAGGGTTAGCACAGATACGCAGTATTTT. This gives the protein CASSQLGRVSTDTQYF.

Ten or more counts support this clonotype. This sequence joins TRBV9 and TRBJ1-6; possibly TRBD1 for D (5 bases). The length of the CDR3 is 14 residues. Germline V gives CDR1 SGDLS, CDR2 YYNGEE. V was clipped by 3 bases and J by 9 bases, with 13 bases between them. The CDR3 here is CASSGTGGGSPLHF. For the CDR3, the DNA is TGTGCCAGCAGCGGGACGGGGGGAGGTTCACCCCTCCACTTT.

This chain links TRBV25-1 with TRBJ1-2, with TRBD1 matching over 10 bases. In germline, CDR1 is MGHDK, CDR2 SYGVNS. V shed 4 bases, J shed 5 bases, and the junction held 7 bases outside the gene matches. The CDR3 sequence is 15 residues long. The CDR3 nucleotides read TGTGCCAGCAGTGCTTGGACAGGGGGTAATTATGGCTACACCTTC. This sequence encodes CASSAWTGGNYGYTF.

The V and J genes are TRBV20-1 and TRBJ1-1; D unresolved. V was clipped by 6 bases and J by 8 bases, with 10 bases between them. Per germline, CDR1 DFQATT and CDR2 SNEGSKA (reference sequence). The CDR3 length is 10 residues. In DNA form, the CDR3 reads TGCAGTGCGTTAAAGAAAGAAGCTTTCTTT. This translates into CSALKKEAFF.